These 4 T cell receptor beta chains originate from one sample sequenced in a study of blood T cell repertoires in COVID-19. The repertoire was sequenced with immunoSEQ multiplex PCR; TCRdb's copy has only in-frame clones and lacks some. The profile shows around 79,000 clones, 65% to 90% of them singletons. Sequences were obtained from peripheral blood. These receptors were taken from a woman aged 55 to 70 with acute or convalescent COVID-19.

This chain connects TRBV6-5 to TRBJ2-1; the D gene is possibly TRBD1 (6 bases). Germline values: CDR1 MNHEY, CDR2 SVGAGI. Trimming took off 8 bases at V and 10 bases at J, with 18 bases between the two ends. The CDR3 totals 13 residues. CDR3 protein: CASEETGGQEQFF. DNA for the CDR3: TGTGCCAGCGAGGAGACTGGGGGCCAGGAGCAGTTCTTC.

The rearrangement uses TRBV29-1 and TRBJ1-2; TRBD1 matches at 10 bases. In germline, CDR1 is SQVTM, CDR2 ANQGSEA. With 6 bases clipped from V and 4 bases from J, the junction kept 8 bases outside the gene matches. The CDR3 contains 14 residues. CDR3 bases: TGCAGCGTAGCGACAGGGGGCGTAGGCTATGGCTACACCTTC. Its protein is CSVATGGVGYGYTF.

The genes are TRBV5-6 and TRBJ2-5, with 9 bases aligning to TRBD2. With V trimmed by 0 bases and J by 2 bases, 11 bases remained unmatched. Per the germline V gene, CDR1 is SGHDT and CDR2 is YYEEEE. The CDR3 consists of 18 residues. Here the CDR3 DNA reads TGTGCCAGCAGCTTGGGGCTAGCGGGGTCGATCGAACAAGAGACCCAGTACTTC. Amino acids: CASSLGLAGSIEQETQYF.

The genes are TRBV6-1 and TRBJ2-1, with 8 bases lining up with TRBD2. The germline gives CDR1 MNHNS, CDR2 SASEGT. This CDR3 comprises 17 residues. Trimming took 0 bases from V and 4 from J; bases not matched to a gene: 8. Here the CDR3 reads CASSEALAAGGYNEQFF. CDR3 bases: TGTGCCAGCAGTGAAGCCTTAGCGGCGGGGGGATACAATGAGCAGTTCTTC.